This TCR beta chain was recorded in a study of blood T cell repertoires in COVID-19. The overall study: Sites across the United States, Italy and Spain contributed samples from acute and convalescent COVID-19. PBMCs, B-cell-depleted T cells, or T cells provided the cDNA or gDNA that made up the material.

Per the original data handling: Reference gene primer amplification in the assay estimated nucleated cell counts. Clones were sequenced by immunoSEQ multiplex PCR, and TCRdb holds only the in-frame ones, with some missing. Clone size and V and J calls were adopted from that table, with D and trimming inferred from the DNA. This table has over 40,000 clones, roughly four fifths appearing once. Trimming cost V 6 bases and J 2 bases, with 16 bases left between them. CDR3 size: 15 residues. CDR1 is LNHDA, CDR2 SQIVND, per germline (reference sequence). The sample taken for sequencing was peripheral blood. The origin of this receptor is a woman aged 55-70 years with acute or convalescent COVID-19. V gene TRBV19 combines with J gene TRBJ1-1, with D perhaps matching TRBD1 (6 bases). The CDR3 bases are TGTGCCAGTAGCTCCCCAGGGGTCGCCAACACTGAAGCTTTCTTT. Amino acid sequence: CASSSPGVANTEAFF. The full variable domain, completed using reference TRBV19 and TRBJ1-1, is DGGITQSPKYLFRKEGQNVTLSCEQNLNHDAMYWYRQDPGQGLRLIYYSQIVNDFQKGDIAEGYSVSREKKESFPLTVTSAQKNPTAFYLCASSSPGVANTEAFFGQGTRLTVV.